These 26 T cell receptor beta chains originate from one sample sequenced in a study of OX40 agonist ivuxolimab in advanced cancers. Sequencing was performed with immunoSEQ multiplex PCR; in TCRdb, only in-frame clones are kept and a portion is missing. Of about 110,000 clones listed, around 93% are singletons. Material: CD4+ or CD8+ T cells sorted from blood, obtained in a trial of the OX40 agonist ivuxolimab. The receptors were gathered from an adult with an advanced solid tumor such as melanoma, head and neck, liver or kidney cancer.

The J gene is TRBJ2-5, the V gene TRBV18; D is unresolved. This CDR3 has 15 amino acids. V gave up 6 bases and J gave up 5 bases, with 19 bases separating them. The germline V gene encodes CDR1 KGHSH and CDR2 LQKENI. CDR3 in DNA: TGTGCCAGCTCCGCCCCCCATGGGTTCCGTGAGACCCAGTACTTC. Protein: CASSAPHGFRETQYF.

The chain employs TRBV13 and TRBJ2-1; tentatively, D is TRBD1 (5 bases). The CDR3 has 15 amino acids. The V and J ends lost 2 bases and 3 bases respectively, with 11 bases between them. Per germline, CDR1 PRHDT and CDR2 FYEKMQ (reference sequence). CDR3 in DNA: TGTGCCAGCAGCTTAAATCAGGGAATCTACAATGAGCAGTTCTTC. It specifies CASSLNQGIYNEQFF.

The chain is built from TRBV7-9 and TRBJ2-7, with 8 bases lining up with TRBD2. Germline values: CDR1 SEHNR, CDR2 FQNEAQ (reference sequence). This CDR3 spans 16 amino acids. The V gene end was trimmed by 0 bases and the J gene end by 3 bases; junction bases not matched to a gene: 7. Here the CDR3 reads CASSLALGTSSYEQYF. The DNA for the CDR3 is TGTGCCAGCAGCTTAGCGCTGGGGACTAGTAGCTACGAGCAGTACTTC. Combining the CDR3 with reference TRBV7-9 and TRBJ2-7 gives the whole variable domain DTGVSQNPRHKITKRGQNVTFRCDPISEHNRLYWYRQTLGQGPEFLTYFQNEAQLEKSRLLSDRFSAERPKGSFSTLEIQRTEQGDSAMYLCASSLALGTSSYEQYFGPGTRLTVT.

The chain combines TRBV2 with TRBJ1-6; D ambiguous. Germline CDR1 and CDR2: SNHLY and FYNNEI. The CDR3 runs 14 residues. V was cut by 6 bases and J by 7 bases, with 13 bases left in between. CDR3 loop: CASRGPVMNSPLHF. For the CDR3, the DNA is TGTGCCAGCAGAGGGCCAGTTATGAATTCACCCCTCCACTTT.

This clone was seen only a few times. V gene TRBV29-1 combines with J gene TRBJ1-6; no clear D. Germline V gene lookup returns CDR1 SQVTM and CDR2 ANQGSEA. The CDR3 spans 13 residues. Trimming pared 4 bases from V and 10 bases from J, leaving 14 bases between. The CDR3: CSVVGQEGSPLHF. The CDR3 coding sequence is TGCAGCGTTGTCGGGCAGGAGGGCTCACCCCTCCACTTT.

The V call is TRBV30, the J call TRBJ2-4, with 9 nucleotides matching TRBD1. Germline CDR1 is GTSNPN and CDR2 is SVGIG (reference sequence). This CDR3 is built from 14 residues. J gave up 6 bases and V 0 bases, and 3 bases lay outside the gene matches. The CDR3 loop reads CAWSVDRGGNIQYF. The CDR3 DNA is TGTGCCTGGAGTGTAGACAGGGGGGGAAACATTCAGTACTTC.

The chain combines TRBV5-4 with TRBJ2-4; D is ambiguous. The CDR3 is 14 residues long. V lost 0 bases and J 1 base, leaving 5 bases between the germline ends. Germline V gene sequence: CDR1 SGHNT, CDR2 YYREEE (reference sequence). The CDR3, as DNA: TGTGCCAGCAGCTTGGACTTGGCCAAAAACATTCAGTACTTC. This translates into CASSLDLAKNIQYF. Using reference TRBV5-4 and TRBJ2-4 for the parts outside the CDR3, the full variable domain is ETGVTQSPTHLIKTRGQQVTLRCSSQSGHNTVSWYQQALGQGPQFIFQYYREEENGRGNFPPRFSGLQFPNYSSELNVNALELDDSALYLCASSLDLAKNIQYFGAGTRLSVL.

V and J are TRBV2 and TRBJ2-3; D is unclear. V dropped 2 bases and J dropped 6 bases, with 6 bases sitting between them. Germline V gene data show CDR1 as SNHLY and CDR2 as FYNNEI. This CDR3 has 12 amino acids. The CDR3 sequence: CASSESEDTQYF. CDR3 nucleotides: TGTGCCAGCAGTGAAAGTGAGGATACGCAGTATTTT. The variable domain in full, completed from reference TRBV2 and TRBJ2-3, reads EPEVTQTPSHQVTQMGQEVILRCVPISNHLYFYWYRQILGQKVEFLVSFYNNEISEKSEIFDDQFSVERPDGSNFTLKIRSTKLEDSAMYFCASSESEDTQYFGPGTRLTVL.

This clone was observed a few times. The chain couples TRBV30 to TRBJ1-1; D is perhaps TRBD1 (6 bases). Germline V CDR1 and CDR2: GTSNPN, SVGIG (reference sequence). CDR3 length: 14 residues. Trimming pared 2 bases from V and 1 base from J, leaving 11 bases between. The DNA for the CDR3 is TGTGCCTGGAGTCCGGACAGACAGAACACTGAAGCTTTCTTT. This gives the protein CAWSPDRQNTEAFF.

CDR3 amino acids: CASSLEVGQALSGNTIYF. In DNA form, the CDR3 reads TGCGCCAGCAGCTTGGAAGTAGGGCAGGCGCTCTCTGGAAACACCATATATTTT. V gene TRBV5-1 combines with J gene TRBJ1-3; D call uncertain. The CDR3 loop spans 18 amino acids. Trimming took off 0 bases at V and 0 bases at J, with 16 bases between the two ends. Germline values: CDR1 SGHRS, CDR2 YFSETQ.

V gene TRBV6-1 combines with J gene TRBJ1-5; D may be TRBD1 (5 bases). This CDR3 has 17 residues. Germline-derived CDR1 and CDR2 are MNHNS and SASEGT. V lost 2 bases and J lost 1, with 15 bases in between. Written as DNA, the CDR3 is TGTGCCAGCAGTGAAAGGGACGGACACCGAAGCAATCAGCCCCAGCATTTT. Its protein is CASSERDGHRSNQPQHF.

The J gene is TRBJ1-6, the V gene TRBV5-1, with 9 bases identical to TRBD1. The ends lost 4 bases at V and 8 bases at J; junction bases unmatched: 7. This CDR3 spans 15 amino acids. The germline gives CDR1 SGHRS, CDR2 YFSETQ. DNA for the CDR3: TGCGCCAGCAGCAGTCGGACAGGGGACTATTCACCCCTCCACTTT. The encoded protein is CASSSRTGDYSPLHF.

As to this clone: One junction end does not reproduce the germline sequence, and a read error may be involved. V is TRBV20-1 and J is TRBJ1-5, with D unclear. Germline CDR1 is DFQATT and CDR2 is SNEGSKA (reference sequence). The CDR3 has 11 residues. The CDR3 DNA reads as TGCAGTGCTGTCCGGACTCAGCACCAGCATTTT. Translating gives CSAVRTQHQHF.

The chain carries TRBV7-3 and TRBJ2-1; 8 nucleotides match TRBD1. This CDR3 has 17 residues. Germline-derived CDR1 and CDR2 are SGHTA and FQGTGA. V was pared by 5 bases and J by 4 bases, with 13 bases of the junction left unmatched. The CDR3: CASSADATGAPYNEQFF. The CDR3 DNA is TGTGCCAGCAGCGCCGATGCGACAGGGGCTCCTTACAATGAGCAGTTCTTC.

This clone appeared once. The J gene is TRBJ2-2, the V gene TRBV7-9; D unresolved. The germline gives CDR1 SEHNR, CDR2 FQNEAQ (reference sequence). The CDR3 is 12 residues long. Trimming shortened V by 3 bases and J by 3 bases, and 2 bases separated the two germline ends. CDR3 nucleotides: TGTGCCAGCAGCTTGGACACCGGGGAGCTGTTTTTT. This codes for CASSLDTGELFF.

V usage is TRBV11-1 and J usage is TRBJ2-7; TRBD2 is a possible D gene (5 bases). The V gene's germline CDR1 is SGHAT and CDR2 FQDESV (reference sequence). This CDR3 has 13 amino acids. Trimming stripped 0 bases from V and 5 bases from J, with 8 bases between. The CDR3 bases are TGTGCCAGCAGCTTAGCGCCCGGGGACGAGCAGTACTTC. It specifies CASSLAPGDEQYF.

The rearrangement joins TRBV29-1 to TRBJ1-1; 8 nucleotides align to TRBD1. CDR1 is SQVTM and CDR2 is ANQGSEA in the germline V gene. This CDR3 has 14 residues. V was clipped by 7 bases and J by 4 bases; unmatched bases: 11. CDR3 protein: CSARTGLFGTEAFF. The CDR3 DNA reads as TGCAGCGCCCGGACAGGGCTGTTTGGCACTGAAGCTTTCTTT.

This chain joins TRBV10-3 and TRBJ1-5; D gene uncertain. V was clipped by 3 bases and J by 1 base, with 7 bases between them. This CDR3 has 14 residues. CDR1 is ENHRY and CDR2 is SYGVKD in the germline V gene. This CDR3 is CAISEEASNQPQHF. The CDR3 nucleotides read TGTGCCATCAGTGAAGAAGCAAGCAATCAGCCCCAGCATTTT.

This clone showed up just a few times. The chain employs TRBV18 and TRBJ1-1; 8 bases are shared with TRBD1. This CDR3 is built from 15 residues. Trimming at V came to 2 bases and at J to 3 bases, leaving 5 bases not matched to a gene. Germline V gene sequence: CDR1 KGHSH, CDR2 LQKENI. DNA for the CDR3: TGTGCCAGCTCACCAAACAGGGGGTTGGACACTGAAGCTTTCTTT. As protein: CASSPNRGLDTEAFF. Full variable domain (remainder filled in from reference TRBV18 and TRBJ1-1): NAGVMQNPRHLVRRRGQEARLRCSPMKGHSHVYWYRQLPEEGLKFMVYLQKENIIDESGMPKERFSAEFPKEGPSILRIQQVVRGDSAAYFCASSPNRGLDTEAFFGQGTRLTVV.

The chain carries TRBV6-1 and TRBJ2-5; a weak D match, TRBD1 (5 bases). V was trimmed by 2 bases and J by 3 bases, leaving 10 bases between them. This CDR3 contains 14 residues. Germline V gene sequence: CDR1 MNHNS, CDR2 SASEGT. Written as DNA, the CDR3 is TGTGCCAGCAGTGAATCAAGCAGGGAAGAGACCCAGTACTTC. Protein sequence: CASSESSREETQYF.

CDR3 region: CASSPETGTPRGYTF. The CDR3, as DNA: TGCGCCAGCAGCCCTGAAACCGGGACACCGCGTGGCTACACCTTC. The chain couples TRBV5-1 to TRBJ1-2, with D possibly being TRBD1 (6 bases). Germline V lookup: CDR1 SGHRS, CDR2 YFSETQ. Trimming removed 4 bases from V and 7 bases from J, with 20 bases in between. The CDR3 totals 15 residues.

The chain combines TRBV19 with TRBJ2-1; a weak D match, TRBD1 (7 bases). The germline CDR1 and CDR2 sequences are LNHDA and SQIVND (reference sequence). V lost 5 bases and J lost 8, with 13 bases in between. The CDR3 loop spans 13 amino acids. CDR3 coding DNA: TGTGCCAGTAGTCCTCAGGGGGGCGATGAGCAGTTCTTC. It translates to CASSPQGGDEQFF.

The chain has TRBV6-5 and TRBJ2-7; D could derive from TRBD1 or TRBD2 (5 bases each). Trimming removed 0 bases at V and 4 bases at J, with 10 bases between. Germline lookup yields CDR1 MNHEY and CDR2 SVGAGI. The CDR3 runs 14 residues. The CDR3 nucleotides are TGTGCCAGCAGTTACTCCCGGGACGGTTACGAGCAGTACTTC. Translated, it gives CASSYSRDGYEQYF.

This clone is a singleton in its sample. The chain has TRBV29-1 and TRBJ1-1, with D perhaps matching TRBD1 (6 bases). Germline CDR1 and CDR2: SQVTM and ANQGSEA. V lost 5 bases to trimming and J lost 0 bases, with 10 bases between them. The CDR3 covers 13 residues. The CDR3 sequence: CSVQKGVNTEAFF. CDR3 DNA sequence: TGCAGCGTTCAAAAGGGGGTGAACACTGAAGCTTTCTTT.

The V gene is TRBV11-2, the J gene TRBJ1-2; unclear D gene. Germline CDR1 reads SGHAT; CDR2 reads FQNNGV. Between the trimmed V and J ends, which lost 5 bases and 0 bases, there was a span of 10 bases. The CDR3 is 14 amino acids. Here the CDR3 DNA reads TGTGCCAGCAGCCCCACCCGAGCTAACTATGGCTACACCTTC. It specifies CASSPTRANYGYTF.

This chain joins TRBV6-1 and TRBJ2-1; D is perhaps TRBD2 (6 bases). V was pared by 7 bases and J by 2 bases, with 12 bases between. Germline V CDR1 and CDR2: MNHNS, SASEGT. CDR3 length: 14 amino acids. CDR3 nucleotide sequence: TGTGCCAGCACGACGGGAGAGGCCTACAATGAGCAGTTCTTC. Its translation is CASTTGEAYNEQFF.